The 13 T cell receptor beta chains listed next were all sequenced from one sample in a study of blood T cell repertoires in COVID-19. Profiling relied on immunoSEQ multiplex PCR, and the TCRdb table lists in-frame clones only, not all of them. The sample includes 250,000 to 350,000 clones, 80% to 90% seen only once; the top ten take 2% to 3%. The specimen was PBMCs or T cells enriched from blood (not recorded which). The receptors stem from a woman under 30 who had recovered from COVID-19.

V usage is TRBV18 and J usage is TRBJ2-5; 9 bases match TRBD2. The CDR3 is made up of 14 amino acids. The V segment lost 2 bases and the J segment 5 bases; nucleotides outside the gene matches: 3. From germline, CDR1 is KGHSH and CDR2 LQKENI. CDR3 in amino acids: CASSPAGGPETQYF. The CDR3 DNA follows: TGTGCCAGCTCACCAGCGGGGGGGCCGGAGACCCAGTACTTC.

The V call is TRBV27, the J call TRBJ1-4, with 7 bases fitting TRBD1. The CDR3 runs to 17 residues. From germline, CDR1 is MNHEY and CDR2 SMNVEV (reference sequence). The V and J ends lost 2 bases and 4 bases, in that order; junction bases with no gene match: 10. The DNA of the CDR3 is TGTGCCAGCAGTTTACTCCCCGGACAGGCCAGTAATGAAAAACTGTTTTTT. This codes for CASSLLPGQASNEKLFF.

The chain carries TRBV19 and TRBJ1-2; D unclear. Germline values: CDR1 LNHDA, CDR2 SQIVND (reference sequence). CDR3 length: 13 residues. The V and J ends lost 10 bases and 4 bases respectively, with 16 bases between them. The DNA of the CDR3 is TGTGCCACCAGAGGTCCTGCCCGCTATGGCTACACCTTC. It is translated as CATRGPARYGYTF.

The chain employs TRBV28 and TRBJ2-5, with D possibly TRBD2 on 6 matching bases. Trimming cost V 5 bases and J 2 bases, with 15 bases left between them. This CDR3 is 15 amino acids long. Germline assignment: CDR1 MDHEN and CDR2 SYDVKM. In nucleotides, the CDR3 is TGTGCCAGCAGTCCCGGCGGGGCGGGGCAAGAGACCCAGTACTTC. Protein sequence: CASSPGGAGQETQYF.

The J gene is TRBJ2-2, the V gene TRBV11-3; no firm D call. V lost 3 bases, J lost 6 bases, and 5 bases lay in between. This CDR3 spans 12 amino acids. The germline V gene encodes CDR1 SGHNT and CDR2 YENEEA. CDR3 in amino acids: CASSFVAGELFF. As DNA, the CDR3 is TGTGCCAGCAGCTTCGTCGCCGGGGAGCTGTTTTTT.

The gene calls are TRBV27 and TRBJ2-3, with 7 bases fitting TRBD2. The germline V gene has CDR1 MNHEY and CDR2 SMNVEV (reference sequence). The junction had 14 bases not matched to a gene; V was cut back by 2 bases and J by 6 bases. The CDR3 is 17 amino acids. CDR3 nucleotide sequence: TGTGCCAGCAGTTTAGCTCCGGGACTAACCGGGATGGATACGCAGTATTTT. It yields the protein CASSLAPGLTGMDTQYF.

The V and J genes are TRBV6-1 and TRBJ1-5; D might be TRBD1 (6 bases). CDR1 is MNHNS and CDR2 is SASEGT in the germline V gene. Between the trimmed V and J ends, which lost 1 base and 2 bases, there was a span of 9 bases. CDR3 size: 15 residues. CDR3 sequence reads: CASSEDGGGNQPQHF. The CDR3, as DNA: TGTGCCAGCAGTGAAGATGGGGGCGGCAATCAGCCCCAGCATTTT.

This clone was seen just once. This rearrangement joins TRBV6-4 to TRBJ2-7; D is possibly TRBD2 (5 bases). The ends were cut back, 5 bases at V and 5 bases at J, with 16 bases in the middle. This CDR3 is built from 14 residues. Germline V lookup: CDR1 MRHNA, CDR2 SNTAGT. This chain's CDR3 is CASSPTWSSDEQYF. CDR3 nucleotide sequence: TGTGCCAGCAGTCCCACGTGGAGTAGCGACGAGCAGTACTTC.

The chain uses TRBV6-5 and TRBJ1-3; TRBD1 matches at 7 bases. The CDR3 sequence is 13 residues long. V shed 5 bases and J 3 bases; nucleotides not matched to a gene: 1. Germline-derived CDR1 and CDR2 are MNHEY and SVGAGI. The CDR3 region has the DNA TGTGCCAGCAGTCGGGACAGTGGAAACACCATATATTTT. Protein sequence: CASSRDSGNTIYF.

The V gene is TRBV6-1, the J gene TRBJ1-2; D unresolved. Looked up from germline, CDR1 is MNHNS and CDR2 is SASEGT. The V end lost 2 bases, the J end lost 5 bases, and 9 bases lay between the germline ends. The CDR3 spans 13 residues. CDR3: CASSENGDYGYTF. In DNA, the CDR3 is TGTGCCAGCAGTGAAAACGGGGATTATGGCTACACCTTC.

This chain connects TRBV9 to TRBJ1-4, with D perhaps TRBD1 (6 bases). The CDR3 is made up of 14 amino acids. Trimming removed 4 bases at V and 8 bases at J, with 15 bases between. Germline V gene sequence: CDR1 SGDLS, CDR2 YYNGEE. In DNA form, the CDR3 reads TGTGCCAGCAGCCAGACAGGACAAAGGGAAAAACTGTTTTTT. It codes for CASSQTGQREKLFF.

V is TRBV11-2 and J is TRBJ1-4, with TRBD1 identical over 7 bases. The length of the CDR3 is 14 residues. J was trimmed by 8 bases and V by 5 bases; bases with no gene match: 8. CDR1 SGHAT and CDR2 FQNNGV come from the germline V gene. The CDR3 bases are TGTGCCAGCAGCACGACAGGGAATGGAGAAAAACTGTTTTTT. Its protein product is CASSTTGNGEKLFF.

The J gene is TRBJ2-7, the V gene TRBV27, with 14 bases matching TRBD2. The V segment lost 8 bases and the J segment 2 bases; nucleotides outside the gene matches: 14. The CDR3 runs to 18 residues. Germline assignment: CDR1 MNHEY and CDR2 SMNVEV (reference sequence). This chain's CDR3 is CASSYSKRLAGGPYEQYF. The CDR3 DNA reads TGTGCCAGCTCGTACTCGAAGAGACTAGCGGGGGGGCCCTACGAGCAGTACTTC.